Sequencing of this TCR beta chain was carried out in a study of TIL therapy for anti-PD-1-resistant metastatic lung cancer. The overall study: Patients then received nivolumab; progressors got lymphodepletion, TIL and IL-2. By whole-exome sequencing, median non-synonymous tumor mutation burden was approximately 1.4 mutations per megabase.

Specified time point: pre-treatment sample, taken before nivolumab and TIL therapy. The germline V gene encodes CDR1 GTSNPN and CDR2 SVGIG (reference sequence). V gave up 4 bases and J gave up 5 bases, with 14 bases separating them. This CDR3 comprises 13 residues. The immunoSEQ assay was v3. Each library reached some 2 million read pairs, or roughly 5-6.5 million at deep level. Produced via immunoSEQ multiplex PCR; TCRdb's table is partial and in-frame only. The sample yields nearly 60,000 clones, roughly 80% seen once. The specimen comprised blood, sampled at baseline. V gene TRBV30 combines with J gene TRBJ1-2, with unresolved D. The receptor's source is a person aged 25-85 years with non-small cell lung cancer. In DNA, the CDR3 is TGTGCCTGGACTGAAGGGAAGTGGTATGGCTACACCTTC. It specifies CAWTEGKWYGYTF.